Below are 16 T cell receptor beta chains sequenced from a single sample in a study of glioma-infiltrating T cells (TCRdb year 2016). This sample was sequenced with an Illumina MiSeq. The iRepertoire nested amplicon-rescue multiplex PCR (arm-PCR) platform was used to amplify TCR alpha and beta CDR3 regions from RNA. TCRdb reworked the public reads: Q25 trimming with fastp, MiXCR clone assembly, productive beta chains retained. Rows are unified per CDR3 protein, each entry keeping the most common DNA and genes. For this sample the table gives around 170,000 distinct CDR3 sequences, of which around 40% were detected only once. In total, the top ten clones hold roughly 5.2% of the sample. Sample: glioma tissue, nonneoplastic brain tissue, or PBMCs (not recorded which). All receptors come from a human donor with low-grade glioma or glioblastoma, undergoing nonglioma brain surgery, or in good health (not recorded which).

This clonotype was observed at least ten times. The chain couples TRBV6-1 to TRBJ2-5; 12 bases agree with TRBD2. This CDR3 region has 16 residues. CDR1 and CDR2 (germline): MNHNS, SASEGT. The V gene end was trimmed by 5 bases and the J gene end by 2 bases; junction bases not matched to a gene: 6. The CDR3 DNA sequence: TGTGCCAGCAGTTCGACGGGGACTAGCGGGCAAGAGACCCAGTACTTC. Translation: CASSSTGTSGQETQYF.

About this clonotype: A single base separates this from a much larger clone, so it may be a read error. This sequence joins TRBV10-3 and TRBJ2-5; possibly TRBD2 for D (7 bases). The CDR3 totals 13 residues. CDR1 and CDR2 (germline): ENHRY, SYGVKD. In DNA, the CDR3 is TGTGCCATTGCAGCGGGACAACAAGGGACCCAGTACTTC. Translation gives CAIAAGQQGTQYF.

This clonotype was observed at least ten times. J is TRBJ1-6 and V is TRBV7-8; D unclear. There are 14 residues in the CDR3. The ends were cut back, 1 base at V and 3 bases at J, with 4 bases in the middle. CDR1 and CDR2 from the germline V gene are SGHVS and FQNEAQ. The CDR3 loop reads CASSLGGYNSPLHF. The CDR3 coding sequence is TGTGCCAGCAGCTTAGGGGGCTATAATTCACCCCTCCACTTT.

As for this clonotype: Just one base apart from a much larger clone, this may be a read error. V is TRBV28 and J is TRBJ2-4, with D possibly being TRBD1 or TRBD2 (5 bases each). The CDR3 covers 14 residues. Germline lookup yields CDR1 MDHEN and CDR2 SYDVKM. Here the CDR3 reads CASSLSGTKKIQYF. CDR3 nucleotide sequence: TGTGCCAGCAGTCTCAGTGGGACCAAAAAAATTCAGTACTTC.

V usage is TRBV29-1 and J usage is TRBJ1-1; 8 positions match TRBD1. The CDR3 spans 15 residues. Germline V lookup: CDR1 SQVTM, CDR2 ANQGSEA. The CDR3 nucleotides read TGCAGAGTTATATCAGGGGGCAGTTGGAGTACTGAAGCTTTCTTT. It is translated as CRVISGGSWSTEAFF.

This clonotype was recorded at least ten times. V usage is TRBV2 and J usage is TRBJ2-1; 10 nucleotides line up with TRBD2. V dropped 8 bases and J dropped 7; count of bases not matched to a gene: 8. Germline V gene data show CDR1 as SNHLY and CDR2 as FYNNEI. The CDR3 totals 14 residues. This CDR3 reads CASVRGLAVNEQFF. CDR3 coding DNA: TGTGCCAGCGTCCGCGGACTAGCGGTAAATGAGCAGTTCTTC.

About this clonotype itself: Germline and junction disagree at one end, which may indicate a read error. The V call is TRBV28, the J call TRBJ1-5; TRBD1 is a possible D gene (6 bases). Germline V gives CDR1 MDHEN, CDR2 SYDVKM. The CDR3 has 12 residues. The CDR3 DNA is TGCGCCAGCAGCCAGGGGTCTCAGCACCAGCATTTT. The encoded protein is CASSQGSQHQHF.

This chain joins TRBV4-1 and TRBJ2-5; a weak D match, TRBD1 (6 bases). This CDR3 region has 16 residues. Trimming pared 1 base from V and 5 bases from J, leaving 17 bases between. Germline V CDR1 and CDR2: MGHRA, YSYEKL. CDR3 region: CASSQGRTVGQETQYF. Here the CDR3 DNA reads TGCGCCAGCAGCCAAGGTCGGACAGTCGGCCAGGAGACCCAGTACTTC.

The V and J genes are TRBV19 and TRBJ2-3; D might be TRBD2 (6 bases). From germline, CDR1 is LNHDA and CDR2 SQIVND (reference sequence). The CDR3 is 15 residues long. Deletions cut 5 bases from V and 6 bases from J, with 18 bases between. The CDR3 bases are TGTGCCAGTAGTGACCGCCAGACTAGTACGGATACGCAGTATTTT. This sequence encodes CASSDRQTSTDTQYF. Using reference TRBV19 and TRBJ2-3 for the parts outside the CDR3, the full variable domain is DGGITQSPKYLFRKEGQNVTLSCEQNLNHDAMYWYRQDPGQGLRLIYYSQIVNDFQKGDIAEGYSVSREKKESFPLTVTSAQKNPTAFYLCASSDRQTSTDTQYFGPGTRLTVL.

Details on this clonotype: This may arise from a read error, as a much more abundant clone is one base away. This chain connects TRBV6-1 to TRBJ2-1; maybe TRBD1 (6 bases). The DNA end lines up better with TRBJ2-7; the J call may be wrong. Germline V gives CDR1 MNHNS, CDR2 SASEGT. The CDR3 is made up of 14 amino acids. In DNA form, the CDR3 reads TGTGCCAGCAGCTGGCCGGGACACACCTACGAGCAGTACTTC. Protein sequence: CASSWPGHTYEQYF.

As to this clonotype: One base away lies a much larger clone, so this may be a sequencing read error. The V gene is TRBV3-1, the J gene TRBJ2-1; a possible D gene is TRBD2 (5 bases). From germline, CDR1 is LGHDT and CDR2 YNNKEL (reference sequence). The V gene lost 0 bases and the J gene lost 5 bases, with 11 bases spanning the gap. The CDR3 covers 15 residues. CDR3 in DNA: TGTGCCAGCAGCCAAGATCTCCCTAGCAACAATGAGCAGTTCTTC. Its protein is CASSQDLPSNNEQFF.

This clonotype was counted ten times or more. The chain joins TRBV28 to TRBJ2-2; 14 bases are a match to TRBD2. Trimming cost V 6 bases and J 10 bases; bases outside gene matches: 7. This CDR3 spans 15 amino acids. Germline-derived CDR1 and CDR2 are MDHEN and SYDVKM. CDR3 sequence (DNA): TGTGCCAGCAGCCCGGGACTAGCGGGAGCTGAGGAGCTGTTTTTT. This encodes CASSPGLAGAEELFF.

With regard to this clonotype: This may arise from a read error, as a much more abundant clone is one base away. The chain employs TRBV6-6 and TRBJ2-4; no reliable D call. Germline V gene sequence: CDR1 MNHNY, CDR2 SVGAGI (reference sequence). The CDR3 is 15 amino acids. CDR3: CASSYNVLAKNIEYF. Here the CDR3 DNA reads TGTGCCAGCAGTTACAACGTGTTAGCCAAAAACATTGAGTACTTC.

This clonotype was seen many times. The chain carries TRBV28 and TRBJ1-1; TRBD1 agrees at 8 bases. This CDR3 comprises 14 residues. V lost 6 bases and J lost 1; bases outside the gene matches: 4. Looked up from germline, CDR1 is MDHEN and CDR2 is SYDVKM. The CDR3 region is CASSPGTGNTEAFF. The DNA of the CDR3 is TGTGCCAGCAGCCCCGGGACAGGGAACACTGAAGCTTTCTTT.

This chain links TRBV19 with TRBJ2-1, with TRBD2 identical over 10 bases. V gave up 6 bases and J gave up 7 bases; unmatched junction bases: 9. CDR1 and CDR2 from the germline V gene are LNHDA and SQIVND (reference sequence). The length of the CDR3 is 15 residues. The DNA of the CDR3 is TGTGCCAGTAGAGACCATGGGACTAGCGTGAATGAGCAGTTCTTC. It specifies CASRDHGTSVNEQFF.

The chain has TRBV28 and TRBJ2-7, with D tentatively TRBD1 or TRBD2 (5 bases each). Germline loops: CDR1 MDHEN, CDR2 SYDVKM. This CDR3 is 15 amino acids long. Trimming pared 10 bases from V and 0 bases from J, leaving 19 bases between. The DNA for the CDR3 is TGTGCCACCAGGCCACAGGAGGAAGGCTCCTACGAGCAGTACTTC. Protein: CATRPQEEGSYEQYF.